This T cell receptor (beta chain) was found in a study of T cells in Graves' hyperthyroidism and ophthalmopathy. General study findings and limits: Ophthalmopathy onset followed model prediction by a median about 6.5 months.

This clonotype was recorded many times. Its specificity is not known. Researchers took RNA transcripts and amplified the TCR beta CDR3 regions from them. The HTBI set primed first-round TCR CDR3 RT-PCR. TCRdb fed the multiplex PCR reads into MiXCR, producing one record per CDR3 protein. The sample includes under 300,000 distinct CDR3 sequences, roughly 14% of them seen just once. Trimming cost V 4 bases and J 9 bases; bases outside gene matches: 10. CDR1 and CDR2 (germline): MNHEY, SMNVEV (reference sequence). The CDR3 spans 16 residues. Patients with uncontrolled infections, other autoimmune diseases, pregnancy or lactation were excluded.

The receptor was isolated from a middle-aged woman with Graves' hyperthyroidism that later progressed to Graves' ophthalmopathy. This chain uses TRBV27 with TRBJ2-3; TRBD2 agrees at 13 bases. Sequenced input: blood. CDR3 sequence (DNA): TGTGCCAGCAGTTCCGTACTAGCGGGAGGGCCGTTGACGCAGTATTTT. It translates to CASSSVLAGGPLTQYF.